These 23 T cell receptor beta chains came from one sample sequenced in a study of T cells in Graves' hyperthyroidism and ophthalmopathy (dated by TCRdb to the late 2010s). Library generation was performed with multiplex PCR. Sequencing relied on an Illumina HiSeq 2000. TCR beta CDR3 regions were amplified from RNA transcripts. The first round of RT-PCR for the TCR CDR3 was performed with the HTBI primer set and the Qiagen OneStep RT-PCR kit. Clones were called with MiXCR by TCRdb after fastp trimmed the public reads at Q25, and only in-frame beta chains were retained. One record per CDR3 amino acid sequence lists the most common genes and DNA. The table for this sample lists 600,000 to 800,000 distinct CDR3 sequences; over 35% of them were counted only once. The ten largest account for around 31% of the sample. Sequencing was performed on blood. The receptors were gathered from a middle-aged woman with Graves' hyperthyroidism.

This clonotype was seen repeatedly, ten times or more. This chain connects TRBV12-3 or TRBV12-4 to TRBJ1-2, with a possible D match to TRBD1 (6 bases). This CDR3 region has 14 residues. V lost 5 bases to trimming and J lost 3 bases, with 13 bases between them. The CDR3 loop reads CASSQGGGHYGYTF. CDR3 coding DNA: TGTGCCAGCAGTCAGGGAGGGGGGCACTATGGCTACACCTTC.

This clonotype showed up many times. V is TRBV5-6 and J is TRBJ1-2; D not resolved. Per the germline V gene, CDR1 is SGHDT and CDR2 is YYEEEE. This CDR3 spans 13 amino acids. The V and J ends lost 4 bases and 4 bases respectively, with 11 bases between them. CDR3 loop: CASSDEGLYGYTF. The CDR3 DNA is TGTGCCAGCAGCGATGAGGGTCTCTATGGCTACACCTTC.

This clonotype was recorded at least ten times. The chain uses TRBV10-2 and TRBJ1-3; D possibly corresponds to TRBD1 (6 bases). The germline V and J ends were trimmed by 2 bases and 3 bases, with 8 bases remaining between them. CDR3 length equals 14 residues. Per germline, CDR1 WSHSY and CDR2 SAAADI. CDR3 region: CASSETGHGNTIYF. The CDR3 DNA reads TGCGCCAGCAGTGAGACAGGGCATGGAAACACCATATATTTT.

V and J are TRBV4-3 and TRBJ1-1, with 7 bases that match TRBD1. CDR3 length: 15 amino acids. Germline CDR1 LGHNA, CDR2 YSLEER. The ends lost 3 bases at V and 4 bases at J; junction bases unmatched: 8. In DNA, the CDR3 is TGCGCCAGCAGCCAGGATTACAGGGGTCGCACTGAAGCTTTCTTT. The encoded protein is CASSQDYRGRTEAFF.

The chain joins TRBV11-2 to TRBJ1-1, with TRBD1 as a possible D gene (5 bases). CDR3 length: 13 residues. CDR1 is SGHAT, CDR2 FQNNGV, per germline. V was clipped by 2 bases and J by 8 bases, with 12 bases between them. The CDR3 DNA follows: TGTGCCAGCAGCTTATCCCCGACAGCCGAAGCTTTCTTT. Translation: CASSLSPTAEAFF. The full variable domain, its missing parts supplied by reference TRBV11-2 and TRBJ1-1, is EAGVAQSPRYKIIEKRQSVAFWCNPISGHATLYWYQQILGQGPKLLIQFQNNGVVDDSQLPKDRFSAERLKGVDSTLKIQPAKLEDSAVYLCASSLSPTAEAFFGQGTRLTVV.

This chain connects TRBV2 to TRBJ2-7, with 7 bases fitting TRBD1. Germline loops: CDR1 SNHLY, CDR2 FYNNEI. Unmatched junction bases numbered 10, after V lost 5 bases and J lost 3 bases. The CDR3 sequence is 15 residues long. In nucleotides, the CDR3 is TGTGCCAGCAGTTTATCCTGGACAGGAAACTACGAGCAGTACTTC. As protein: CASSLSWTGNYEQYF.

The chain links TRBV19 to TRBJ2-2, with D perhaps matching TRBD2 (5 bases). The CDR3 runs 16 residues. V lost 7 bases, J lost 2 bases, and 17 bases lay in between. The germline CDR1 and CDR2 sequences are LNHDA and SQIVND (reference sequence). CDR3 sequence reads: CASKIARGRNTGELFF. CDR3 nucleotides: TGTGCCAGTAAGATTGCGCGCGGGCGCAACACCGGGGAGCTGTTTTTT.

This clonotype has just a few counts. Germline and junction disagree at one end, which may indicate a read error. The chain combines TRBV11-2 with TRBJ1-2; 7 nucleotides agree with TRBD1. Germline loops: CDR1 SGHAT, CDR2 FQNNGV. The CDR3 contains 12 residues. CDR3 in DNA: TGTGCCAGCAGCTTAGACGCGGGCAGGGGGGTCTTC. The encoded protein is CASSLDAGRGVF.

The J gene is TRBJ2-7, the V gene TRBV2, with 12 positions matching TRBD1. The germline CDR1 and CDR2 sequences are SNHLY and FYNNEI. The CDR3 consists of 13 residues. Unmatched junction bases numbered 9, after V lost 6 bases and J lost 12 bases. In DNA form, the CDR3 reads TGTGCCAGCAGGGCGGGACAGGGGGCGCAGGTGTACTTC. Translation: CASRAGQGAQVYF.

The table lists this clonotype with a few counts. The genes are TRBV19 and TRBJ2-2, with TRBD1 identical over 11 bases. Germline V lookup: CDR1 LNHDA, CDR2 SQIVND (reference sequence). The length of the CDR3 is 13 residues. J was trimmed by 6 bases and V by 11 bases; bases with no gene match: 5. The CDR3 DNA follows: TGTGCCGGCCAGGGACAGGGGGCCGGGGAGCTGTTTTTT. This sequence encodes CAGQGQGAGELFF.

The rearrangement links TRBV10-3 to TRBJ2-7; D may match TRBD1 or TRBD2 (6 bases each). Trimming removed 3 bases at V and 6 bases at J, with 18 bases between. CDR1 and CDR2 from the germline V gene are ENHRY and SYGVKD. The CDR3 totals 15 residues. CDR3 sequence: CAISDDRRDLREQYF. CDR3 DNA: TGTGCCATCAGTGATGACAGGCGGGACCTACGCGAGCAGTACTTC.

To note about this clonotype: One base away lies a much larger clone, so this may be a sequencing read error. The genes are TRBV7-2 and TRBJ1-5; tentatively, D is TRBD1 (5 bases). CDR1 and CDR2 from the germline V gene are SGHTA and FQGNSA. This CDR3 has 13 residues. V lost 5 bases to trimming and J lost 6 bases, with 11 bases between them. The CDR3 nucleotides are TGTGCCAGCAGCCGGGGCCTTAGTCAGCCCCAGCATTTT. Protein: CASSRGLSQPQHF.

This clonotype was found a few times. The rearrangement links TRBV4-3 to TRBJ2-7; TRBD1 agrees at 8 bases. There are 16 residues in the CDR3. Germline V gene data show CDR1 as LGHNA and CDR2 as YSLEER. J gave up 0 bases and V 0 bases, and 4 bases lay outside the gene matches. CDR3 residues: CASSQESRGPSYEQYF. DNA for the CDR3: TGCGCCAGCAGCCAAGAGAGCAGGGGGCCCTCCTACGAGCAGTACTTC.

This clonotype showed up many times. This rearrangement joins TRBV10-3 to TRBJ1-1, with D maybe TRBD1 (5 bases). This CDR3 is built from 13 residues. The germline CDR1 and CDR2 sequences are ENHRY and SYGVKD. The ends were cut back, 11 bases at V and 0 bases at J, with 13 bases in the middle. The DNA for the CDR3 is TGTGCCGGCCGGCGGGGGGTGAACACTGAAGCTTTCTTT. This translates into CAGRRGVNTEAFF.

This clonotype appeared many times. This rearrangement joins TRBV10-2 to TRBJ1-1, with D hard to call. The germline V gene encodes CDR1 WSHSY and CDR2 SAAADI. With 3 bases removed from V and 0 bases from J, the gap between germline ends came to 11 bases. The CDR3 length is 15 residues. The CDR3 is CASSDGRSMNTEAFF. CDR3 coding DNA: TGCGCCAGCAGTGATGGGCGGAGCATGAACACTGAAGCTTTCTTT.

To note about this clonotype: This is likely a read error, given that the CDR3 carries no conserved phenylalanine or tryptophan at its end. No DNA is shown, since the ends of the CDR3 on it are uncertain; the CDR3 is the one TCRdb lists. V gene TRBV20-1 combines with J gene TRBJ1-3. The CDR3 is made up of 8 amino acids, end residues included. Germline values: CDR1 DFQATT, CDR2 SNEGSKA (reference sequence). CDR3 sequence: CSARVAGA.

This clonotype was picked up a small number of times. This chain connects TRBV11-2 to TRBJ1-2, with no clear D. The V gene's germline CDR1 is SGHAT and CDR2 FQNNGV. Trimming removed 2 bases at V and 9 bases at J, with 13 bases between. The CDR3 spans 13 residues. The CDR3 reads CASSLLMSRRYTF. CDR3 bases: TGTGCCAGCAGCTTATTGATGTCGAGACGCTACACCTTC.

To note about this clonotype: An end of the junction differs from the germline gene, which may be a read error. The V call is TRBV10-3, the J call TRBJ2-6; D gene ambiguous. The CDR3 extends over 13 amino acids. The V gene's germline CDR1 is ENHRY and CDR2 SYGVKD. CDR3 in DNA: TGTGCCATCAGTGAAGGTGGGGACAACGTCCTGACTTTC. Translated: CAISEGGDNVLTF.

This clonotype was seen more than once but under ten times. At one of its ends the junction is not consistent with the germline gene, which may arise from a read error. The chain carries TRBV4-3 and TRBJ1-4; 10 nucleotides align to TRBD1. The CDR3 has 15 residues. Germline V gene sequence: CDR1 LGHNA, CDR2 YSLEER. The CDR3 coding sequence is TGCGCCAGCAGCCAAGGGGGACAGGGGAATGAAAAACTGTCTTTT. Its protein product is CASSQGGQGNEKLSF.

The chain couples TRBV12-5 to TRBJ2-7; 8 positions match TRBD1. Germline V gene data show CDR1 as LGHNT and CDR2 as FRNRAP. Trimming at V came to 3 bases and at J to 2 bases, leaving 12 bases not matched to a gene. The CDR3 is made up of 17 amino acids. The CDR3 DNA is TGTGCTAGTGGTTTTCTTCTCCGGGACAGGACTACCTACGAGCAGTACTTC. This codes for CASGFLLRDRTTYEQYF.

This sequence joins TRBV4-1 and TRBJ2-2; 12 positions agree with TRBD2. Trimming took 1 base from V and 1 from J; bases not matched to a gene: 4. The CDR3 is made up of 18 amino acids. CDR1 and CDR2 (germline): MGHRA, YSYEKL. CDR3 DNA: TGCGCCAGCAGCCAAGCGGGACTAGCGGGCTTGAACACCGGGGAGCTGTTTTTT. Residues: CASSQAGLAGLNTGELFF.

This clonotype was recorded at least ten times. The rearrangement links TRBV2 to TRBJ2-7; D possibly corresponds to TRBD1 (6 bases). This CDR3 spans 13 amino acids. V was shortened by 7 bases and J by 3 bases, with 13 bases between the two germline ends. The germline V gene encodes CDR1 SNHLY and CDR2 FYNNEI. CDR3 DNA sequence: TGTGCCAGCACCCGACAGGTTTACTACGAGCAGTACTTC. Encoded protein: CASTRQVYYEQYF.

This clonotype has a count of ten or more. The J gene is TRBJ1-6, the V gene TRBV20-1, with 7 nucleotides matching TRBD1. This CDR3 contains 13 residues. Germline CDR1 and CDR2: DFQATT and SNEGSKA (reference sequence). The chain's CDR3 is CSLARDSIFPLHF. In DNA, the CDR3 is TGCAGCCTCGCAAGGGACAGCATCTTCCCCCTCCACTTT.